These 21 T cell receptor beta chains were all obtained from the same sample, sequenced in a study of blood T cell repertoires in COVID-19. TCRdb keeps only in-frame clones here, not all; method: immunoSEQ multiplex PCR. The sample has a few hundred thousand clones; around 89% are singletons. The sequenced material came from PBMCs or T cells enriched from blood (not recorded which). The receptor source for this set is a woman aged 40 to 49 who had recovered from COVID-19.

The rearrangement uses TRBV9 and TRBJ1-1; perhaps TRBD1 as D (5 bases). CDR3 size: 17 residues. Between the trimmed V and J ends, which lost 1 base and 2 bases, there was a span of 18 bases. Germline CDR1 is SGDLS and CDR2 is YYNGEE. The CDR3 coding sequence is TGTGCCAGCAGCGTACTAGTTGGAGGGGTACCCAACACTGAAGCTTTCTTT. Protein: CASSVLVGGVPNTEAFF.

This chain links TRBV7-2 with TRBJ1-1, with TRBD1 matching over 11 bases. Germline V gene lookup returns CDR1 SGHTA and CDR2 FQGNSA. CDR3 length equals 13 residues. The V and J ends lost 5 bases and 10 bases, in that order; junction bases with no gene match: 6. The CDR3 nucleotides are TGTGCCAGCAGCCTGGGACAGGGGGTGGGAGCTTTCTTT. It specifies CASSLGQGVGAFF.

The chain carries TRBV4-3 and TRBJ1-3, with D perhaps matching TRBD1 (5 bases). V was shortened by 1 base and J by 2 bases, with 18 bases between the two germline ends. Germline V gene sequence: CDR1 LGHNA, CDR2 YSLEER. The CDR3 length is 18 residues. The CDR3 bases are TGCGCCAGCAGCCAAGCTCCTGACAGAGCGTTGCCTGGAAACACCATATATTTT. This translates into CASSQAPDRALPGNTIYF.

DNA for the CDR3: TGCAGCGTCTTCCGAGGCGTTGAAGCTTTCTTT. The encoded protein is CSVFRGVEAFF. The rearrangement links TRBV29-1 to TRBJ1-1, with D unresolved. Per germline, CDR1 SQVTM and CDR2 ANQGSEA. The CDR3 runs 11 residues. The V and J ends lost 6 bases and 7 bases respectively, with 12 bases between them.

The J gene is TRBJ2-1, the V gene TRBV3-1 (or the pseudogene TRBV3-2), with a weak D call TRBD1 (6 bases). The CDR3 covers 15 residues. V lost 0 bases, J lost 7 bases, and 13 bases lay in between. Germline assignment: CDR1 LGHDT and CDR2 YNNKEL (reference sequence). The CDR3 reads CASSQDGQTLNEQFF. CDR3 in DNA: TGTGCCAGCAGCCAAGATGGACAGACCCTGAATGAGCAGTTCTTC.

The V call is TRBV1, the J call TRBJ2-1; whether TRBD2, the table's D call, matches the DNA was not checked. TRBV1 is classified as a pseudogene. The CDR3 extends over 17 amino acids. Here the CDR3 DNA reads TGCACCAGCAGCCTCGACCCCGCGGGACTAGCCCACAATGAGCAGTTCTTC. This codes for CTSSLDPAGLAHNEQFF.

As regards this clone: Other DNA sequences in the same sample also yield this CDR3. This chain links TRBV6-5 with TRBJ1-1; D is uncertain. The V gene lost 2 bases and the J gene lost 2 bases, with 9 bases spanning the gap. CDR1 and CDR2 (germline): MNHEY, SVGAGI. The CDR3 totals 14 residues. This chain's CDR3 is CASSYEGLNTEAFF. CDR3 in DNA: TGTGCCAGCAGTTACGAAGGACTTAACACTGAAGCTTTCTTT.

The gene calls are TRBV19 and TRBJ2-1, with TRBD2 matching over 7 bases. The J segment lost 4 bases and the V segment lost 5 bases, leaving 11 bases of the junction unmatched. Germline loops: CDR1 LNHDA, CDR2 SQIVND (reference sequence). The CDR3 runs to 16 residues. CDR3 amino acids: CASSPTGRIPYNEQFF. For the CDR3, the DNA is TGTGCCAGTAGTCCAACCGGGAGGATTCCTTACAATGAGCAGTTCTTC.

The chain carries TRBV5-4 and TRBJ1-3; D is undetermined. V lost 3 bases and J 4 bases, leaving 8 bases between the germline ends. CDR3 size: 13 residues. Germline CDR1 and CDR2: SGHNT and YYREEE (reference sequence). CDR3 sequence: CASSSSSGNTIYF. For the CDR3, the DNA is TGTGCCAGCAGCTCGAGTAGCGGAAACACCATATATTTT.

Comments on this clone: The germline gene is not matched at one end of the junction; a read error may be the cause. The CDR3 protein is CASREDRGGQPQHF. For the CDR3, the DNA is TGTGCCAGCAGGGAAGACAGGGGCGGACAGCCCCAGCATTTT. The J gene is TRBJ1-5, the V gene TRBV2, with 8 bases lining up with TRBD1. The CDR3 sequence is 14 residues long. Germline values: CDR1 SNHLY, CDR2 FYNNEI.

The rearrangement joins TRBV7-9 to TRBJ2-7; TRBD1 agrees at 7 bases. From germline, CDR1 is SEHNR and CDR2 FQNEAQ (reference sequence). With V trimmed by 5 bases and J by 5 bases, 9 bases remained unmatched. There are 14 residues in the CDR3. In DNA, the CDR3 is TGTGCCAGCAGCCTAGAGAGGGGGCAAAACGAGCAGTACTTC. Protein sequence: CASSLERGQNEQYF.

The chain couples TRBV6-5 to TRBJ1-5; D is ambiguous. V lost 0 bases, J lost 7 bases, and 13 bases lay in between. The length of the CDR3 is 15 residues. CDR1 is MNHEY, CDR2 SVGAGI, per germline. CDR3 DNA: TGTGCCAGCAGTTACTCAGGCGGGAGAGGGCAGCCCCAGCATTTT. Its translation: CASSYSGGRGQPQHF.

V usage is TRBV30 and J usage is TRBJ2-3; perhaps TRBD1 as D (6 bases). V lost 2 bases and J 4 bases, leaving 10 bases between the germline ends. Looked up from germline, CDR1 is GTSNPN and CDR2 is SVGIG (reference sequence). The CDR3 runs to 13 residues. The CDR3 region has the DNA TGTGCCTGGAGTACCCCAGGGGCAGATACGCAGTATTTT. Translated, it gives CAWSTPGADTQYF.

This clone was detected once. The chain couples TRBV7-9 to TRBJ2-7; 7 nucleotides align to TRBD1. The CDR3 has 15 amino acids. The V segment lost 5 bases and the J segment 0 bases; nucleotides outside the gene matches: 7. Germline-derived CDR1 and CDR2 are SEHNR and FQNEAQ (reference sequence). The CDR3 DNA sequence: TGTGCCAGCAGCATAGGGACAGTCAGCTCCTACGAGCAGTACTTC. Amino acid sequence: CASSIGTVSSYEQYF.

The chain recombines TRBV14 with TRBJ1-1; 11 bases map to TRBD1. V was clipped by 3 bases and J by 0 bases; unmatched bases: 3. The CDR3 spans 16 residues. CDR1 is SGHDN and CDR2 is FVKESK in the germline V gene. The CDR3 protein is CASSQDRGLMNTEAFF. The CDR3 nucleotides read TGTGCCAGCAGCCAGGACAGGGGGCTCATGAACACTGAAGCTTTCTTT.

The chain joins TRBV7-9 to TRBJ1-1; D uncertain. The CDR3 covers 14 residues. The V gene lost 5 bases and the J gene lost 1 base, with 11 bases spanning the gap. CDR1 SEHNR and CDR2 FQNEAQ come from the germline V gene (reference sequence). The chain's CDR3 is CASSTHWANTEAFF. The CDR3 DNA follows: TGTGCCAGCAGCACCCATTGGGCGAACACTGAAGCTTTCTTT.

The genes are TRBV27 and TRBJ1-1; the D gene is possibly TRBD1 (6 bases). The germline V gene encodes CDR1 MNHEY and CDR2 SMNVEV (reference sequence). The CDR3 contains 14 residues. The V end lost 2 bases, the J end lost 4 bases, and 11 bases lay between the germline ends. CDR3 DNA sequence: TGTGCCAGCAGTTTACGGCAGGGGAGCACTGAAGCTTTCTTT. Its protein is CASSLRQGSTEAFF.

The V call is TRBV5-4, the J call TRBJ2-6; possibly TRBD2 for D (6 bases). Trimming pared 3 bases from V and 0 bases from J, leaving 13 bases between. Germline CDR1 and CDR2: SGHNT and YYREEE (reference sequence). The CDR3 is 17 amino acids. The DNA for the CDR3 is TGTGCCAGCAGCTCCGGGACTCTTACCTCTGGGGCCAACGTCCTGACTTTC. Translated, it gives CASSSGTLTSGANVLTF. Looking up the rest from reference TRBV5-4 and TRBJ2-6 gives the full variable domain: ETGVTQSPTHLIKTRGQQVTLRCSSQSGHNTVSWYQQALGQGPQFIFQYYREEENGRGNFPPRFSGLQFPNYSSELNVNALELDDSALYLCASSSGTLTSGANVLTFGAGSRLTVL.

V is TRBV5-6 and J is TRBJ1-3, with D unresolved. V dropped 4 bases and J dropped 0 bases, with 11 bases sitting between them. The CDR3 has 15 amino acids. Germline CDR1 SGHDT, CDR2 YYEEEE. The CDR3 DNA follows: TGTGCCAGCAGCGTTCCAGGAAACTCTGGAAACACCATATATTTT. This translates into CASSVPGNSGNTIYF.

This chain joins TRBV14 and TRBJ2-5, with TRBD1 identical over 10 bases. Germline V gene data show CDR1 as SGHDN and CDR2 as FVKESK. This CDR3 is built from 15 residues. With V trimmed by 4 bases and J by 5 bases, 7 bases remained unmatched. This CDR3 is CASSPGQGVWETQYF. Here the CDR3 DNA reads TGTGCCAGCAGCCCAGGACAGGGGGTCTGGGAGACCCAGTACTTC.

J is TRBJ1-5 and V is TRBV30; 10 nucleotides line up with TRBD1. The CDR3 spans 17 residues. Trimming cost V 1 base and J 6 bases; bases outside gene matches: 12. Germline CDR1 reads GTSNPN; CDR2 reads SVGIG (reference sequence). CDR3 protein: CAWSGRTGGFYPQPQHF. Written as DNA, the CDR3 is TGTGCCTGGAGTGGCCGGACAGGGGGTTTTTACCCTCAGCCCCAGCATTTT.